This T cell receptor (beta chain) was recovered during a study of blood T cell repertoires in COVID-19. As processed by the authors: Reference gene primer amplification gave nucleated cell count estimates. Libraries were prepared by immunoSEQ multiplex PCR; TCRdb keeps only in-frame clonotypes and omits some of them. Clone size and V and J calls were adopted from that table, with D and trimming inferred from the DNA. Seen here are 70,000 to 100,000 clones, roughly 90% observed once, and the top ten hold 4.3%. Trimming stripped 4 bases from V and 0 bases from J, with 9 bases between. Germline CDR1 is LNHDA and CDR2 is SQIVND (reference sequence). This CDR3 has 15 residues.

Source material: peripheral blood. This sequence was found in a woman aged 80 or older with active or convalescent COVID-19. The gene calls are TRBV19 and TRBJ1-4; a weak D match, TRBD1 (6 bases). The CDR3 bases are TGTGCCAGTAGTAAGGACAGAGCAACTAATGAAAAACTGTTTTTT. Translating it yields CASSKDRATNEKLFF.